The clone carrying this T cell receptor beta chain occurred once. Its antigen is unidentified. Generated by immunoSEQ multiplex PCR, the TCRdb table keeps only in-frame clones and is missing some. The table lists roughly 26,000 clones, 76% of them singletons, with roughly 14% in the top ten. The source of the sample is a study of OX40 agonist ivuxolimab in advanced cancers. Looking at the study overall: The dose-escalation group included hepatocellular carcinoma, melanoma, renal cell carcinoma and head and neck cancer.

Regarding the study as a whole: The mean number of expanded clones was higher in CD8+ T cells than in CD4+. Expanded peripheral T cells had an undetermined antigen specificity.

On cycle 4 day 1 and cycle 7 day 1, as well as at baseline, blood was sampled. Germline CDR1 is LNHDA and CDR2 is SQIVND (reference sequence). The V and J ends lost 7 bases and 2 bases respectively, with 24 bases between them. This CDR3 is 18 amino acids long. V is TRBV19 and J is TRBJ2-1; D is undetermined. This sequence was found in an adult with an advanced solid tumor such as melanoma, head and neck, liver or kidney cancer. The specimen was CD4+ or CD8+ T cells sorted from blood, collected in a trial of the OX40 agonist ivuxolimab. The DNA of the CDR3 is TGTGCCAGTACTCCCCTATTTGGAAGGTTATCGACCTACAATGAGCAGTTCTTC. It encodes CASTPLFGRLSTYNEQFF. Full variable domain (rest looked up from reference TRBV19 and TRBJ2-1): DGGITQSPKYLFRKEGQNVTLSCEQNLNHDAMYWYRQDPGQGLRLIYYSQIVNDFQKGDIAEGYSVSREKKESFPLTVTSAQKNPTAFYLCASTPLFGRLSTYNEQFFGPGTRLTVL.